This T cell receptor beta chain was recovered during a study of OX40 agonist ivuxolimab in advanced cancers. Overall study: Ivuxolimab is an agonistic anti-OX40 (CD134) antibody, and patients were treated with it.

Some clones are missing from TCRdb's copy, which holds only in-frame ones; the method was immunoSEQ multiplex PCR. The sample lists some 50,000 clones, approximately 86% occurring once. Autoimmune disease history or systemic immunosuppression led to patients being barred. Germline CDR1 reads MNHNS; CDR2 reads SASEGT. V was shortened by 6 bases and J by 3 bases, with 11 bases between the two germline ends. The CDR3 has 14 amino acids. Study results and caveats: Both CD4+ and CD8+ T cell populations in blood had undergone clonal expansion by week 6 at 0.1 to 3.0 mg/kg.

A note on this clone: What it recognizes is unknown.

The chain joins TRBV6-1 to TRBJ2-2; D gene uncertain. The sample consisted of CD4+ or CD8+ T cells sorted from blood, taken in a trial of the OX40 agonist ivuxolimab. This sequence originates from an adult with an advanced solid tumor such as melanoma, head and neck, liver or kidney cancer. CDR3 in amino acids: CASRLKIDTGELFF. CDR3 DNA: TGTGCCAGCAGGCTAAAGATCGACACCGGGGAGCTGTTTTTT.